The 19 T cell receptor beta chains reported below all come from one sample, sequenced in a study of regulatory T cells in long-lasting Graves disease. To make TCR beta libraries, researchers used iRepertoire HTBI primers and Arm-PCR of CDR3 regions. One entry per CDR3 protein, called by TCRdb with MiXCR from the multiplex PCR reads. This table holds about 660,000 distinct CDR3 sequences, about 30% found once. Indicated time point: persistent/refractory GD, antithyroid drugs over 5 years with positive TRAb. After RNA was extracted from PBMCs, the TCR library was made from it. The sample in question was peripheral blood mononuclear cells (PBMCs), obtained when the disease was refractory, from a patient treated with antithyroid drugs. These receptors were taken from a female donor with Graves disease.

This clonotype occurred many times. J is TRBJ2-7 and V is TRBV28, with D hard to call. V was shortened by 5 bases and J by 6 bases, with 14 bases between the two germline ends. The CDR3 extends over 13 amino acids. The germline CDR1 and CDR2 sequences are MDHEN and SYDVKM. The CDR3 coding sequence is TGTGCCAGCAGTCCCTCCGGACCGGGCGAGCAGTACTTC. Translating gives CASSPSGPGEQYF.

This clonotype was detected many times. The chain has TRBV2 and TRBJ1-5, with a weak D call TRBD1 (5 bases). The CDR3 runs 15 residues. Trimming removed 1 base at V and 7 bases at J, with 14 bases between. CDR1 and CDR2 from the germline V gene are SNHLY and FYNNEI. For the CDR3, the DNA is TGTGCCAGCAGTGAAGGCCATAGGGGAGGGCAGCCCCAGCATTTT. This encodes CASSEGHRGGQPQHF.

The CDR3 DNA sequence: TGCGCCAGCAGCCCCTCGGCTGGGACAGGGGGCATCGGCTATGGCTACACCTTC. Amino acids: CASSPSAGTGGIGYGYTF. This sequence joins TRBV5-1 and TRBJ1-2; 12 bases map to TRBD1. The CDR3 covers 18 residues. Trimming took 4 bases from V and 4 from J; bases not matched to a gene: 14. Germline-derived CDR1 and CDR2 are SGHRS and YFSETQ.

There are a few counts of this clonotype. The V gene is TRBV9, the J gene TRBJ2-7, with D possibly being TRBD1 (6 bases). The CDR3 is 14 residues long. Trimming pared 0 bases from V and 4 bases from J, leaving 11 bases between. The germline gives CDR1 SGDLS, CDR2 YYNGEE. Written as DNA, the CDR3 is TGTGCCAGCAGCGTAGGGACAGAGATGTACGAGCAGTACTTC. This codes for CASSVGTEMYEQYF. The full variable domain, with the rest looked up from reference TRBV9 and TRBJ2-7, is DSGVTQTPKHLITATGQRVTLRCSPRSGDLSVYWYQQSLDQGLQFLIQYYNGEERAKGNILERFSAQQFPDLHSELNLSSLELGDSALYFCASSVGTEMYEQYFGPGTRLTVT.

This clonotype was seen repeatedly, ten times or more. The chain recombines TRBV12-3 or TRBV12-4 with TRBJ1-5, with 7 positions matching TRBD1. The ends lost 6 bases at V and 3 bases at J; junction bases unmatched: 8. The CDR3 loop spans 15 amino acids. The CDR3 DNA is TGTGCCAGCAGCCCCCAGGGGGGAGTCAATCAGCCCCAGCATTTT. It yields the protein CASSPQGGVNQPQHF.

This clonotype was recorded a few times. The chain employs TRBV20-1 and TRBJ1-6; the D gene is possibly TRBD1 (5 bases). This CDR3 spans 17 amino acids. Trimming stripped 6 bases from V and 7 bases from J, with 25 bases between. The germline CDR1 and CDR2 sequences are DFQATT and SNEGSKA (reference sequence). For the CDR3, the DNA is TGCAGTGCGGGTCCGTATATCGTGGGGACGGAAAATTCACCCCTCCACTTT. It translates to CSAGPYIVGTENSPLHF.

The chain carries TRBV28 and TRBJ1-5, with 8 bases lining up with TRBD1. CDR1 is MDHEN, CDR2 SYDVKM, per germline. CDR3 length: 19 amino acids. With V trimmed by 5 bases and J by 1 base, 16 bases remained unmatched. The CDR3 loop is CASSPHRGGAGSSNQPQHF. CDR3 DNA sequence: TGTGCCAGCAGTCCCCACAGGGGGGGGGCGGGTTCGAGCAATCAGCCCCAGCATTTT.

This chain joins TRBV25-1 and TRBJ1-4, with D possibly matching TRBD1 (5 bases). The CDR3 has 12 residues. Trimming pared 7 bases from V and 8 bases from J, leaving 11 bases between. Per germline, CDR1 MGHDK and CDR2 SYGVNS. The CDR3 spells CASKWRGEKLFF. The CDR3 DNA is TGTGCCAGCAAGTGGAGGGGAGAAAAACTGTTTTTT.

In the case of this clonotype: This may come from a read error, since a much larger clone is one base off. The CDR3 region is CSAQRDRGNQPQRF. The DNA for the CDR3 is TGCAGTGCCCAGCGGGACAGGGGAAATCAGCCCCAGCGTTTT. V is TRBV20-1 and J is TRBJ1-5; 10 nucleotides agree with TRBD1. CDR1 and CDR2 (germline): DFQATT, SNEGSKA (reference sequence). The CDR3 length is 14 residues.

This clonotype has only a few counts. The chain has TRBV20-1 and TRBJ1-2; 7 nucleotides align to TRBD1. Germline V gene lookup returns CDR1 DFQATT and CDR2 SNEGSKA (reference sequence). The V and J ends lost 4 bases and 0 bases, in that order; junction bases with no gene match: 8. The CDR3 loop spans 15 amino acids. The CDR3 spells CSAKNTGQTNYGYTF. The CDR3 DNA sequence: TGCAGTGCTAAAAATACGGGACAGACTAACTATGGCTACACCTTC.

This clonotype was seen a few times. J is TRBJ2-3 and V is TRBV20-1, with D possibly being TRBD2 (6 bases). The germline V gene has CDR1 DFQATT and CDR2 SNEGSKA (reference sequence). The CDR3 totals 15 residues. The ends were cut back, 6 bases at V and 4 bases at J, with 20 bases in the middle. In DNA, the CDR3 is TGCAGTGCCGCATGGGGCGGGGCAGTACCAGATACGCAGTATTTT. This encodes CSAAWGGAVPDTQYF.

This clonotype was found a few times. The rearrangement uses TRBV9 and TRBJ1-4; no clear D gene. CDR3 length: 15 amino acids. Trimming pared 4 bases from V and 5 bases from J, leaving 15 bases between. Germline CDR1 and CDR2: SGDLS and YYNGEE. Here the CDR3 reads CASSPRHMDNEKLFF. CDR3 DNA sequence: TGTGCCAGCAGCCCTCGACACATGGACAATGAAAAACTGTTTTTT.

This chain joins TRBV5-1 and TRBJ2-1, with D tentatively TRBD1 (6 bases). The CDR3 spans 14 residues. The ends were cut back, 5 bases at V and 2 bases at J, with 11 bases in the middle. The germline V gene has CDR1 SGHRS and CDR2 YFSETQ. CDR3 residues: CASRLGGPYNEQFF. CDR3 nucleotides: TGCGCCAGCAGGCTTGGGGGCCCCTACAATGAGCAGTTCTTC.

This clonotype has more than one count but fewer than ten. The chain uses TRBV6-2 or TRBV6-3 and TRBJ2-5, with 7 bases fitting TRBD2. Germline-derived CDR1 and CDR2 are MNHEY and SVGEGT. V lost 0 bases to trimming and J lost 3 bases; unmatched junction nucleotides: 10. CDR3 length: 17 amino acids. This chain's CDR3 is CASSYSNLAAREETQYF. DNA for the CDR3: TGTGCCAGCAGTTACTCAAACCTAGCGGCCAGGGAAGAGACCCAGTACTTC.

This clonotype was counted between two and nine times. The chain is built from TRBV7-9 and TRBJ1-1; D unclear. The CDR3 sequence is 15 residues long. With 1 base removed from V and 0 bases from J, the gap between germline ends came to 9 bases. Germline CDR1 and CDR2: SEHNR and FQNEAQ (reference sequence). Here the CDR3 reads CASSLVRPLNTEAFF. CDR3 DNA: TGTGCCAGCAGCTTAGTTAGGCCTCTGAACACTGAAGCTTTCTTT.

The V and J genes are TRBV5-1 and TRBJ1-1; no clear D. V gave up 4 bases and J gave up 8 bases, with 15 bases separating them. Germline V gene sequence: CDR1 SGHRS, CDR2 YFSETQ. This CDR3 spans 13 amino acids. The CDR3 region is CASSGGPSGEAFF. CDR3 nucleotide sequence: TGCGCCAGCAGCGGCGGGCCAAGCGGGGAAGCTTTCTTT.

This clonotype was observed many times. The CDR3: CASLLGTRSNQPQHF. The CDR3 DNA is TGTGCCAGCTTATTAGGGACGAGAAGCAATCAGCCCCAGCATTTT. The V call is TRBV12-3 or TRBV12-4, the J call TRBJ1-5, with D maybe TRBD1 (5 bases). The CDR3 sequence is 15 residues long. V was pared by 8 bases and J by 1 base, with 15 bases between.

This chain uses TRBV7-2 with TRBJ1-5; no reliable D call. Between the trimmed V and J ends, which lost 4 bases and 4 bases, there was a span of 14 bases. The germline V gene has CDR1 SGHTA and CDR2 FQGNSA. The CDR3 contains 15 residues. The chain's CDR3 is CASSSSGRTNQPQHF. For the CDR3, the DNA is TGTGCCAGCAGCTCCAGTGGACGGACTAATCAGCCCCAGCATTTT.

This clonotype was detected a few times. This chain joins TRBV12-3 or TRBV12-4 and TRBJ1-2, with D tentatively TRBD1 (6 bases). The CDR3 contains 15 residues. V was shortened by 5 bases and J by 6 bases, with 19 bases between the two germline ends. For the CDR3, the DNA is TGTGCCAGCAGTCCCGGGGGAATCAGGGGACATGGCTACACCTTC. It encodes CASSPGGIRGHGYTF.